This paragraph covers one TCR beta chain sequence. Other DNA variants within this sample encode the same CDR3. Per the germline V gene, CDR1 is SGHRS and CDR2 is YFSETQ. Trimming took 4 bases from V and 2 from J, leaving 10 bases between them. The CDR3 totals 13 residues. This entry is derived from a study of blood T cell repertoires in COVID-19. Study at large: The origin of the acute and convalescent COVID-19 samples was the United States, Italy and Spain. T cells, B-cell-depleted T cells, or PBMCs provided the cDNA or gDNA that served as material.

How the authors handled the data: Estimated nucleated cell counts came from reference gene primer amplification. Sequencing used immunoSEQ multiplex PCR; TCRdb keeps in-frame clones, though not all of them. That table gives V, J and clone size, and the DNA gave D and trimming. The sample includes around 140,000 clones, around 80% of them seen just once. Input material: peripheral blood. The chain joins TRBV5-1 to TRBJ2-7; weak D call: TRBD1 (6 bases). The clonotype originates from a woman aged 55-69 years with acute or convalescent COVID-19. The CDR3 spells CASSPTGAYEQYF. The CDR3, as DNA: TGCGCCAGCAGCCCGACAGGAGCCTACGAGCAGTACTTC.